The clone carrying this T cell receptor beta chain was counted ten times or more. The antigen is unknown. Specified time point: longitudinal time-point 1 (baseline). The authors made cDNA by 5'RACE with 10-nucleotide random UMIs. MiXCR, applied by TCRdb to the 5' RACE reads, yields one record per CDR3 protein. This sample has tens of thousands of distinct CDR3 sequences; approximately 15% occur once, and the top ten carry roughly 4.2%. The length of the CDR3 is 14 residues. Germline CDR1 reads DFQATT; CDR2 reads SNEGSKA (reference sequence). V was cut by 0 bases and J by 0 bases, with 9 bases left in between. This sample is part of a study of neurological immune-mediated disorders. Study-wide results and caveats: Among expanded clones, no CDR3 amino acid sequences were shared across subjects, a pattern suggesting private repertoires in all groups.

The sample was PBMCs. This TCR derives from a female donor with HTLV-1-associated myelopathy (HAM/TSP). V gene TRBV20-1 combines with J gene TRBJ2-7; D is perhaps TRBD1 (6 bases). The CDR3, as DNA: TGCAGTGCTAGAGATGAACAGGGCTCCTACGAGCAGTACTTC. Translating gives CSARDEQGSYEQYF.